These 18 T cell receptor beta chains were sequenced from one sample in a study of radiotherapy plus CTLA-4 blockade in lung cancer. Assay used: immunoSEQ multiplex PCR; TCRdb lists only in-frame clones, some missing. Seen here are 80,000 or so clones, around 79% observed once, and the top ten hold 4%. The input for sequencing was peripheral blood, taken from a patient treated with radiotherapy plus ipilimumab. All receptors derive from a human donor with non-small cell lung cancer who had a partial response to radiotherapy plus ipilimumab. Some clones in this sample may be carry-over from other donors' samples.

V is TRBV7-9 and J is TRBJ1-3, with 7 bases that match TRBD1. The CDR3 consists of 17 residues. The germline V gene has CDR1 SEHNR and CDR2 FQNEAQ (reference sequence). Germline trimming cut 4 bases from V and 0 bases from J; bases unmatched to any gene: 9. The CDR3 is CASSSMDRTHSGNTIYF. For the CDR3, the DNA is TGTGCCAGCAGCTCGATGGACAGGACTCACTCTGGAAACACCATATATTTT.

This chain joins TRBV7-9 and TRBJ2-7; 7 nucleotides line up with TRBD1. Trimming at V came to 6 bases and at J to 6 bases, leaving 8 bases not matched to a gene. Germline V gene sequence: CDR1 SEHNR, CDR2 FQNEAQ (reference sequence). The CDR3 consists of 13 residues. The CDR3 coding sequence is TGTGCCAGCAGTCGGACAGGATTAGCCGAGCAGTACTTC. Its translation: CASSRTGLAEQYF.

This chain connects TRBV5-4 to TRBJ2-5; D call uncertain. The germline V gene encodes CDR1 SGHNT and CDR2 YYREEE (reference sequence). CDR3 length: 12 amino acids. Between the trimmed V and J ends, which lost 3 bases and 4 bases, there was a span of 7 bases. This chain's CDR3 is CASSSPGETQYF. CDR3 nucleotides: TGTGCCAGCAGCTCGCCCGGAGAGACCCAGTACTTC.

This clone was seen more than once but under ten times. V is TRBV29-1 and J is TRBJ2-5, with a weak D call TRBD1 (5 bases). This CDR3 contains 13 residues. Between the trimmed V and J ends, which lost 7 bases and 4 bases, there was a span of 16 bases. Per the germline V gene, CDR1 is SQVTM and CDR2 is ANQGSEA. The CDR3 loop is CSAQTVSGETQYF. The CDR3 DNA is TGCAGCGCCCAGACAGTTTCTGGAGAGACCCAGTACTTC.

This clone was found once. V gene TRBV19 combines with J gene TRBJ2-3; 10 nucleotides line up with TRBD1. The length of the CDR3 is 16 residues. Germline assignment: CDR1 LNHDA and CDR2 SQIVND (reference sequence). V was clipped by 4 bases and J by 7 bases; unmatched bases: 11. The CDR3 sequence: CASSNTGTGEGNTQYF. Here the CDR3 DNA reads TGTGCCAGTAGTAACACCGGGACAGGGGAGGGAAATACGCAGTATTTT.

The chain couples TRBV28 to TRBJ1-2; TRBD1 is a possible D gene (5 bases). In germline, CDR1 is MDHEN, CDR2 SYDVKM. The CDR3 sequence is 15 residues long. Trimming removed 6 bases from V and 13 bases from J, with 27 bases in between. CDR3 amino acids: CASRAGRVVRGRLTF. In DNA form, the CDR3 reads TGTGCCAGCAGGGCGGGACGGGTGGTGCGAGGTCGGCTCACCTTC.

The rearrangement joins TRBV14 to TRBJ2-1; TRBD2 might be the D (5 bases). The CDR3 totals 13 residues. V was trimmed by 3 bases and J by 10 bases, leaving 13 bases between them. Germline V gene data show CDR1 as SGHDN and CDR2 as FVKESK. CDR3 bases: TGTGCCAGCAGCCATATTACGGGGAACGAGCAGTTCTTC. Its translation is CASSHITGNEQFF.

The V gene is TRBV7-9, the J gene TRBJ1-2, with D possibly matching TRBD1 (6 bases). CDR1 is SEHNR and CDR2 is FQNEAQ in the germline V gene (reference sequence). Trimming took 1 base from V and 3 from J, leaving 9 bases between them. There are 14 residues in the CDR3. The CDR3 sequence is CASSLGAGDYGYTF. Written as DNA, the CDR3 is TGTGCCAGCAGCTTAGGTGCAGGGGACTATGGCTACACCTTC. The full variable domain, completed using reference TRBV7-9 and TRBJ1-2, is DTGVSQNPRHKITKRGQNVTFRCDPISEHNRLYWYRQTLGQGPEFLTYFQNEAQLEKSRLLSDRFSAERPKGSFSTLEIQRTEQGDSAMYLCASSLGAGDYGYTFGSGTRLTVV.

This chain connects TRBV28 to TRBJ1-2; D is possibly TRBD1 (6 bases). The germline V gene encodes CDR1 MDHEN and CDR2 SYDVKM. V was shortened by 3 bases and J by 0 bases, with 8 bases between the two germline ends. The CDR3 spans 14 residues. The CDR3 loop reads CASSLDSSNYGYTF. CDR3 nucleotides: TGTGCCAGCAGTTTGGACAGCTCTAACTATGGCTACACCTTC.

V and J are TRBV28 and TRBJ2-3; 9 bases line up with TRBD2. V lost 4 bases and J lost 2; bases outside the gene matches: 10. The CDR3 has 17 amino acids. The V gene's germline CDR1 is MDHEN and CDR2 SYDVKM. CDR3 amino acids: CASSSITSGQYTDTQYF. CDR3 nucleotide sequence: TGTGCCAGCAGTTCTATTACTAGCGGGCAATACACAGATACGCAGTATTTT.

The V gene is TRBV5-5, the J gene TRBJ2-7, with 9 nucleotides matching TRBD1. This CDR3 spans 14 amino acids. Per germline, CDR1 SGHKS and CDR2 YYEKEE (reference sequence). The junction had 6 bases not matched to a gene; V was cut back by 2 bases and J by 6 bases. CDR3 coding DNA: TGTGCCAGCAGCTTTAAGGGACAGGGCGCCGAGCAGTACTTC. This gives the protein CASSFKGQGAEQYF.

The chain combines TRBV7-2 with TRBJ2-6, with D uncertain. This CDR3 contains 14 residues. V lost 4 bases and J lost 2, with 6 bases in between. The V gene's germline CDR1 is SGHTA and CDR2 FQGNSA. Here the CDR3 reads CASSSSPGANVLTF. CDR3 in DNA: TGTGCCAGCAGCTCCTCTCCTGGGGCCAACGTCCTGACTTTC. Supplemented by reference TRBV7-2 and TRBJ2-6, the full variable domain reads GAGVSQSPSNKVTEKGKDVELRCDPISGHTALYWYRQSLGQGLEFLIYFQGNSAPDKSGLPSDRFSAERTGGSVSTLTIQRTQQEDSAVYLCASSSSPGANVLTFGAGSRLTVL.

V and J are TRBV30 and TRBJ1-3; D ambiguous. This CDR3 is 14 amino acids long. Germline V gene sequence: CDR1 GTSNPN, CDR2 SVGIG (reference sequence). Trimming removed 0 bases at V and 4 bases at J, with 10 bases between. In DNA, the CDR3 is TGTGCCTGGAGTGTACAAGTGGTAGGAAACACCATATATTTT. This sequence encodes CAWSVQVVGNTIYF.

The rearrangement joins TRBV2 to TRBJ1-5; D is uncertain. Germline V CDR1 and CDR2: SNHLY, FYNNEI. Trimming left V 7 bases short and J 3 bases short, with 10 bases between. There are 13 residues in the CDR3. The CDR3 DNA reads as TGTGCCAGCAAAAACGACAACAATCAGCCCCAGCATTTT. It encodes CASKNDNNQPQHF. The variable domain in full, with the rest retrieved from reference TRBV2 and TRBJ1-5, is EPEVTQTPSHQVTQMGQEVILRCVPISNHLYFYWYRQILGQKVEFLVSFYNNEISEKSEIFDDQFSVERPDGSNFTLKIRSTKLEDSAMYFCASKNDNNQPQHFGDGTRLSIL.

The genes are TRBV6-6 and TRBJ2-3, with 7 bases matching TRBD2. J gave up 0 bases and V 4 bases, and 4 bases lay outside the gene matches. This CDR3 has 15 amino acids. Germline loops: CDR1 MNHNY, CDR2 SVGAGI (reference sequence). CDR3 bases: TGTGCCAGCAGTTCGGGCGGGAGAAGCACAGATACGCAGTATTTT. Its translation is CASSSGGRSTDTQYF.

CDR3 DNA: TGTGCCAGCTCACCTTCGGTTGGCGGTGAAAAACTGTTTTTT. Residues: CASSPSVGGEKLFF. The J gene is TRBJ1-4, the V gene TRBV18; unclear D gene. V dropped 3 bases and J dropped 7 bases, with 12 bases sitting between them. Germline V gene data show CDR1 as KGHSH and CDR2 as LQKENI. The CDR3 spans 14 residues.

This clone has just one count. The chain uses TRBV23-1 and TRBJ2-7; unclear D gene. Being an ORF, TRBV23-1 has a function that is uncertain. V lost 2 bases and J 11 bases, leaving 10 bases between the germline ends. This CDR3 comprises 11 residues. In nucleotides, the CDR3 is TGCGCCAGCAGTCAAGAGAGAGAGGAGTACTTC. Its protein is CASSQEREEYF.

The genes are TRBV7-9 and TRBJ2-5; 7 bases map to TRBD1. The closer fit of TRBJ2-7 to the DNA end suggests the J call may be wrong. The CDR3 has 13 amino acids. Germline V gene sequence: CDR1 SEHNR, CDR2 FQNEAQ (reference sequence). CDR3 amino acids: CASSRTGTDEQYF. As DNA, the CDR3 is TGTGCCAGCAGTCGGACAGGAACAGACGAGCAGTACTTC.